Below, 22 T cell receptor beta chains from the same sample are listed, as sequenced in a study of T-cell reconstitution after alpha-beta-depleted transplantation in children. Overall study findings and caveats: Roughly two months post-transplant, alpha-beta T cells reportedly originated from several hundred graft clones that had expanded.

Antigens for these TCRs are unknown. Unique molecular identifiers were built into the TCRbeta library. TCRdb used MiXCR to reprocess the PCR reads, holding one entry per CDR3 protein. The sample gives approximately 31,000 distinct CDR3 sequences, around 6.6% of which show up once; roughly a quarter is in the top ten. This specimen was peripheral blood, taken 60 days after TCRalphabeta/CD19-depleted stem cell transplant. Receptors were obtained from a child under two years old who had a stem cell transplant for acute myeloid leukemia, so the T cells may come from the graft donor.

This clonotype occurred many times. The J gene is TRBJ2-5, the V gene TRBV5-6; D is uncertain. CDR1 is SGHDT, CDR2 YYEEEE, per germline. This CDR3 is built from 14 residues. The V end was cut by 3 bases, the J end by 4 bases, with 13 bases between. CDR3 in amino acids: CASSSQISPETQYF. In nucleotides, the CDR3 is TGTGCCAGCAGCTCCCAAATAAGTCCAGAGACCCAGTACTTC.

This clonotype was seen ten or more times. This chain links TRBV9 with TRBJ2-7; D may be TRBD2 (6 bases). The V gene's germline CDR1 is SGDLS and CDR2 YYNGEE. This CDR3 region has 15 residues. The V end lost 0 bases, the J end lost 2 bases, and 12 bases lay between the germline ends. The CDR3, as DNA: TGTGCCAGCAGCGTAGGGGCTAGCGCGACCTACGAGCAGTACTTC. Amino acids: CASSVGASATYEQYF. Combining the CDR3 with reference TRBV9 and TRBJ2-7 gives the whole variable domain DSGVTQTPKHLITATGQRVTLRCSPRSGDLSVYWYQQSLDQGLQFLIQYYNGEERAKGNILERFSAQQFPDLHSELNLSSLELGDSALYFCASSVGASATYEQYFGPGTRLTVT.

This clonotype was counted ten times or more. The chain recombines TRBV2 with TRBJ2-2, with a possible D match to TRBD2 (6 bases). The CDR3 loop spans 17 amino acids. The V end lost 9 bases, the J end lost 4 bases, and 24 bases lay between the germline ends. Germline loops: CDR1 SNHLY, CDR2 FYNNEI. The CDR3 loop is CASTGERAYLSTGELFF. The DNA of the CDR3 is TGTGCCAGTACCGGGGAGCGGGCCTATCTATCCACCGGGGAGCTGTTTTTT.

This clonotype was found many times. This chain joins TRBV28 and TRBJ2-4; TRBD1 matches at 9 bases. V lost 8 bases, J lost 7 bases, and 9 bases stayed unmatched. Germline CDR1 and CDR2: MDHEN and SYDVKM. The CDR3 has 14 residues. The CDR3 region is CASSNRGLANIQYF. The CDR3 bases are TGTGCCAGCTCCAACAGGGGGCTGGCGAACATTCAGTACTTC.

Sample share makes this clonotype medium-sized (0.01 to 0.1%). The chain links TRBV7-9 to TRBJ2-3; a weak D match, TRBD2 (5 bases). Germline V gene data show CDR1 as SEHNR and CDR2 as FQNEAQ (reference sequence). The length of the CDR3 is 14 residues. V gave up 5 bases and J gave up 3 bases, with 12 bases separating them. CDR3 amino acids: CASSHRGSTDTQYF. CDR3 nucleotides: TGTGCCAGCAGCCACAGAGGGAGTACAGATACGCAGTATTTT.

This clonotype was counted at least ten times. This chain joins TRBV6-5 and TRBJ2-2; TRBD2 agrees at 8 bases. Germline V gene lookup returns CDR1 MNHEY and CDR2 SVGAGI. The CDR3 runs to 16 residues. Trimming took 4 bases from V and 7 from J; bases not matched to a gene: 11. CDR3 amino acids: CASSSGVAGINGELFF. CDR3 sequence (DNA): TGTGCCAGCAGTTCCGGGGTAGCGGGAATCAACGGGGAGCTGTTTTTT.

This clonotype has at least ten counts. This chain connects TRBV5-1 to TRBJ2-7; D is perhaps TRBD1 (5 bases). V was shortened by 6 bases and J by 4 bases, with 11 bases between the two germline ends. This CDR3 contains 12 residues. Germline assignment: CDR1 SGHRS and CDR2 YFSETQ. The CDR3 spells CASKGDPYEQYF. CDR3 sequence (DNA): TGCGCCAGCAAAGGGGATCCGTACGAGCAGTACTTC.

This clonotype was observed at least ten times. The V call is TRBV19, the J call TRBJ2-1; D is unresolved. The CDR3 has 12 residues. Trimming shortened V by 6 bases and J by 9 bases, and 12 bases separated the two germline ends. Germline loops: CDR1 LNHDA, CDR2 SQIVND (reference sequence). CDR3 loop: CASSPAGPEQFF. The CDR3 DNA follows: TGTGCCAGTAGCCCTGCCGGACCTGAGCAGTTCTTC. Using reference TRBV19 and TRBJ2-1 for the parts outside the CDR3, the full variable domain is DGGITQSPKYLFRKEGQNVTLSCEQNLNHDAMYWYRQDPGQGLRLIYYSQIVNDFQKGDIAEGYSVSREKKESFPLTVTSAQKNPTAFYLCASSPAGPEQFFGPGTRLTVL.

This clonotype was seen ten or more times. The V call is TRBV7-9, the J call TRBJ2-7; D possibly corresponds to TRBD1 (5 bases). V dropped 2 bases and J dropped 5 bases, with 10 bases sitting between them. Germline lookup yields CDR1 SEHNR and CDR2 FQNEAQ (reference sequence). This CDR3 has 13 amino acids. The CDR3 coding sequence is TGTGCCAGCAGCTTACAAGGGGCCCACGAGCAGTACTTC. Protein: CASSLQGAHEQYF.

This clonotype was seen repeatedly, ten times or more. The genes are TRBV15 and TRBJ2-1; no definite D call. Germline V gene lookup returns CDR1 LNHNV and CDR2 YYDKDF (reference sequence). V was trimmed by 0 bases and J by 7 bases, leaving 13 bases between them. There are 15 residues in the CDR3. The CDR3 reads CATSRDLQPGNEQFF. CDR3 coding DNA: TGTGCCACCAGCAGAGATCTCCAGCCCGGGAATGAGCAGTTCTTC.

This clonotype has ten or more counts. This rearrangement joins TRBV19 to TRBJ2-3; 7 positions agree with TRBD2. This CDR3 region has 18 residues. Germline lookup yields CDR1 LNHDA and CDR2 SQIVND (reference sequence). The trim removed 6 bases at V and 3 bases at J, leaving 18 bases unmatched. The CDR3 sequence: CASRQEWRLAASTDTQYF. The CDR3 region has the DNA TGTGCCAGTAGGCAGGAGTGGAGGCTAGCGGCGAGTACAGATACGCAGTATTTT.

The V gene is TRBV5-5, the J gene TRBJ1-2, with D possibly matching TRBD1 (6 bases). Trimming stripped 0 bases from V and 3 bases from J, with 9 bases between. Germline CDR1 reads SGHKS; CDR2 reads YYEKEE (reference sequence). The CDR3 sequence is 14 residues long. CDR3 DNA: TGTGCCAGCAGCTTGGTCAGGGGCGACTATGGCTACACCTTC. Its translation: CASSLVRGDYGYTF.

This clonotype was recorded many times. This chain links TRBV12-3 or TRBV12-4 with TRBJ2-5; D not certain. Trimming left V 4 bases short and J 4 bases short, with 16 bases between. The CDR3 length is 15 residues. The CDR3 DNA reads TGTGCCAGCAGTTCACATCGGGCTCGCGGAGAGACCCAGTACTTC. Translating gives CASSSHRARGETQYF.

Sample share makes this clonotype medium-sized (0.01 to 0.1%). The rearrangement joins TRBV18 to TRBJ1-1; TRBD1 matches at 7 bases. Germline CDR1 and CDR2: KGHSH and LQKENI. The CDR3 has 14 residues. V trimming: 0 bases; J trimming: 11 bases; junction bases outside the gene matches: 9. The CDR3 coding sequence is TGTGCCAGCTCACCACCGGTGGCGGCAGGGGGGGCTTTCTTT. The encoded protein is CASSPPVAAGGAFF.

This clonotype was found many times. The rearrangement uses TRBV12-3 or TRBV12-4 and TRBJ2-3; the match to TRBD1 covers 7 bases. This CDR3 is built from 16 residues. Trimming took 4 bases from V and 5 from J; bases not matched to a gene: 12. This CDR3 is CASSSDETTGVDTQYF. The CDR3 coding sequence is TGTGCCAGCAGTTCCGATGAGACTACAGGGGTAGATACGCAGTATTTT.

This clonotype has at least ten counts. The chain carries TRBV20-1 and TRBJ2-7; possibly TRBD1 for D (5 bases). This CDR3 contains 13 residues. Germline-derived CDR1 and CDR2 are DFQATT and SNEGSKA (reference sequence). Trimming removed 1 base from V and 3 bases from J, with 10 bases in between. CDR3 bases: TGCAGTGCTAGAGCTTGGGGCAACTACGAGCAGTACTTC. This sequence encodes CSARAWGNYEQYF.

In its sample, this clonotype was seen many times. This chain joins TRBV6-5 and TRBJ1-1, with a weak D call TRBD1 (5 bases). The germline V and J ends were trimmed by 8 bases and 1 base, with 20 bases remaining between them. There are 16 residues in the CDR3. CDR1 and CDR2 from the germline V gene are MNHEY and SVGAGI. The CDR3 DNA sequence: TGTGCCAGCTTTTTCCCCCGGGGCGTCGGGAACACTGAAGCTTTCTTT. The encoded protein is CASFFPRGVGNTEAFF.

The chain employs TRBV9 and TRBJ2-7, with 9 bases fitting TRBD1. The CDR3 is made up of 16 amino acids. V dropped 4 bases and J dropped 5; count of bases not matched to a gene: 13. Germline V CDR1 and CDR2: SGDLS, YYNGEE. DNA of the CDR3: TGTGCCAGCAGCATCGCCGGGACAGGGACTCTCCACGAGCAGTACTTC. Encoded protein: CASSIAGTGTLHEQYF. Combining the CDR3 with reference TRBV9 and TRBJ2-7 gives the whole variable domain DSGVTQTPKHLITATGQRVTLRCSPRSGDLSVYWYQQSLDQGLQFLIQYYNGEERAKGNILERFSAQQFPDLHSELNLSSLELGDSALYFCASSIAGTGTLHEQYFGPGTRLTVT.

In this sample, this clonotype turned up many times. The chain is built from TRBV29-1 and TRBJ2-7, with TRBD2 as a possible D gene (6 bases). The length of the CDR3 is 15 residues. Germline V gene lookup returns CDR1 SQVTM and CDR2 ANQGSEA. The V gene lost 0 bases and the J gene lost 3 bases, with 15 bases spanning the gap. The CDR3 nucleotides are TGCAGCGTTGAAGATCAGGGACTTTCCGGCTACGAGCAGTACTTC. Its protein product is CSVEDQGLSGYEQYF.

The chain employs TRBV6-5 and TRBJ2-3, with TRBD2 as a possible D gene (6 bases). With 2 bases removed from V and 5 bases from J, the gap between germline ends came to 20 bases. The length of the CDR3 is 17 residues. Germline V gives CDR1 MNHEY, CDR2 SVGAGI. In DNA, the CDR3 is TGTGCCAGCAGTTACGGGAGGTGGGAGCTCGGGGAAGATACGCAGTATTTT. Amino acids: CASSYGRWELGEDTQYF.

This clonotype occurred many times. V usage is TRBV9 and J usage is TRBJ1-5, with TRBD1 identical over 9 bases. Germline lookup yields CDR1 SGDLS and CDR2 YYNGEE. The CDR3 runs 13 residues. The V segment lost 1 base and the J segment 8 bases; nucleotides outside the gene matches: 1. DNA of the CDR3: TGTGCCAGCAGCGTACGGGACAGGGAGCCCCAGCATTTT. Translation gives CASSVRDREPQHF.

This clonotype has ten or more counts. V usage is TRBV7-9 and J usage is TRBJ2-1; no clear D. CDR1 SEHNR and CDR2 FQNEAQ come from the germline V gene (reference sequence). This CDR3 is built from 14 residues. V was cut by 1 base and J by 7 bases, with 11 bases left in between. CDR3 region: CASSLEARKNEQFF. The CDR3 bases are TGTGCCAGCAGCTTAGAAGCGCGAAAAAATGAGCAGTTCTTC.